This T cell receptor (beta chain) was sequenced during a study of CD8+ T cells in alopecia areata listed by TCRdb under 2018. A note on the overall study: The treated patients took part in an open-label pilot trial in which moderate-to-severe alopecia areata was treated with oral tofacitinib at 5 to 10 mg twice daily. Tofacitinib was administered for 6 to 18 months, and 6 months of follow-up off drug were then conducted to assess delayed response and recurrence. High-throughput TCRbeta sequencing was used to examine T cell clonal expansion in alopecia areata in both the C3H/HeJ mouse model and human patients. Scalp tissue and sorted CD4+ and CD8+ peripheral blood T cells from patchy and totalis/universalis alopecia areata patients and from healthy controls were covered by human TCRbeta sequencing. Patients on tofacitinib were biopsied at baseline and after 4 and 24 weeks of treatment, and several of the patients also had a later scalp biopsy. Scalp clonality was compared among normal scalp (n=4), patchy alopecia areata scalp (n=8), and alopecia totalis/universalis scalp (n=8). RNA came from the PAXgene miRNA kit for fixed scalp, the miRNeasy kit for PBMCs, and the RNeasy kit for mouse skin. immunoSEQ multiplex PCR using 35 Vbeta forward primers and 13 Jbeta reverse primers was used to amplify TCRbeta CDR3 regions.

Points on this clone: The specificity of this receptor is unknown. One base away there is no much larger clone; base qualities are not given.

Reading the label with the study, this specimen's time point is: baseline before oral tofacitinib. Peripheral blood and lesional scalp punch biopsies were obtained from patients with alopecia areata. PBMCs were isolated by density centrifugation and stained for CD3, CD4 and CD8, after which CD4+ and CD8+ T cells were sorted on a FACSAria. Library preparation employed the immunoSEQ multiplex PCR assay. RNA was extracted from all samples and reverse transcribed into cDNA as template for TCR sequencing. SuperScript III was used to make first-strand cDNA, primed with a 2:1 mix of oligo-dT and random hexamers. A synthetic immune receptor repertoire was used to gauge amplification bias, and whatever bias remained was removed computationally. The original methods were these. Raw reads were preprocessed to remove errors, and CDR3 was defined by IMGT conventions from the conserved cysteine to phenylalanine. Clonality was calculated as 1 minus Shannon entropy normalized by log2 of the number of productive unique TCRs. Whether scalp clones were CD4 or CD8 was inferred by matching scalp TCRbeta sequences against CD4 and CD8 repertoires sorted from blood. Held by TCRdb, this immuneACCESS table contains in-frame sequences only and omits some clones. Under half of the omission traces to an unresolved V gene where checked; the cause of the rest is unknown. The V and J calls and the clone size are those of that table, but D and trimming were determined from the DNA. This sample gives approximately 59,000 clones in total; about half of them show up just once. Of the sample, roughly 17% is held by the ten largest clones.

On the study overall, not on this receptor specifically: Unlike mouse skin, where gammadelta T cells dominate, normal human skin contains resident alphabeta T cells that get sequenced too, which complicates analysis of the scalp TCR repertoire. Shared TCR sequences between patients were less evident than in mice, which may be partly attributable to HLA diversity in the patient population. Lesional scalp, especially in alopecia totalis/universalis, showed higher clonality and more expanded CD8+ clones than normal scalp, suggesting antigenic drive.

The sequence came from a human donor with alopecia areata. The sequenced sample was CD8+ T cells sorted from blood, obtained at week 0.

The nucleotide sequence reads as follows: TGTGCCAGCTACTCTTACGGGAGGGACTACGAGCAGTACTTC. This translates into CASYSYGRDYEQYF. Recombination linked TRBV27 to TRBJ2-7; TRBD2 aligns with 8 central bases. The germline V gene (reference sequence) gives CDR1 as MNHEY and CDR2 as SMNVEV. The germline V and J ends show losses of 8 bases and 3 bases respectively, and no gene match explains 9 bases of the junction. The CDR3 runs 14 residues from the cysteine to the phenylalanine. Of all the DNA, just the CDR3 is kept, 42 bases in frame from base 1.